This TCR beta chain was recovered during a study of T cell changes during pregnancy in multiple sclerosis (dated by TCRdb to the late 2010s). As for the study more broadly: The study looked at changes in the T cell repertoire across pregnancy in women with multiple sclerosis.

The library was prepared using the immunoSEQ multiplex PCR assay. TCRdb mirrors the immuneACCESS table, restricted to in-frame sequences. Some clones are absent from its copies; in checked studies, under half trace to an unresolved V gene, and the reason for the others is unknown. For this sample there are 70,000 to 95,000 clones; roughly 93% appear just once. The ten most abundant clones make up around 4.5% of the sample. Per the germline V gene, MNHEY is the CDR1 and SVGAGI is the CDR2. Trimming at the junction amounts to 5 bases on V and 0 bases on J, and the germline ends lie 4 bases apart. Its CDR3 holds 13 amino acids, cysteine through phenylalanine. Of all the DNA, just the CDR3 is kept, 39 bases in frame from base 1. A word on this clone: There is no known antigen for this receptor. Qualities for individual bases were not recorded, and no much larger clone is one base off.

The clonotype was recovered from a female donor with multiple sclerosis, enrolled in a pregnancy study. The starting material was peripheral blood, obtained in the first trimester of pregnancy. The chain couples TRBV6-5 to TRBJ2-2, with the D gene not clear enough to name. The base sequence is TGTGCCAGCAGTCAAACGAACACCGGGGAGCTGTTTTTT. Translation gives CASSQTNTGELFF.